The sequence of this TCR beta chain was determined in a study of shared clonotypes between healthy human individuals. CDR3 length equals 16 residues. CDR1 MNHNS and CDR2 SASEGT come from the germline V gene. The junction had 5 bases not matched to a gene; V was cut back by 4 bases and J by 0 bases. Only in-frame clones appear in the TCRdb table, and some are missing; sequencing was by immunoSEQ multiplex PCR. The sample includes some 600,000 clones, around 96% of them seen just once. Selected positively for CCR7 and CD45RO-negative, naive CD8 cells excluded terminally differentiated effector memory CD45RA+ cells.

Sequencing used naive CD8+ T cells sorted from blood. The gene calls are TRBV6-1 and TRBJ2-7; 11 bases are shared with TRBD2. The TCR comes from a woman aged 25 to 39 in good health. This CDR3 reads CASSATSGNPSYEQYF. The CDR3, as DNA: TGTGCCAGCAGTGCGACTAGCGGGAACCCCTCCTACGAGCAGTACTTC.